This T cell receptor beta chain was obtained from a study of blood T cell repertoires in COVID-19. Study-level information: The United States, Italy and Spain supplied acute and convalescent COVID-19 samples.

Profiled with immunoSEQ multiplex PCR; TCRdb holds only in-frame clones, not every one. The repertoire consists of roughly 80,000 clones, with more than 75% occurring once and the leading ten covering 14%. V shed 5 bases and J shed 2 bases, with 9 bases lying between them. The CDR3 spans 13 residues. CDR1 is SGHNT and CDR2 is YENEEA in the germline V gene. The source is a woman aged 70-85 years with acute or convalescent COVID-19. Material: peripheral blood. The chain has TRBV11-3 and TRBJ2-5; possibly TRBD2 for D (5 bases). The CDR3 protein is CASSLALQETQYF. The CDR3 DNA follows: TGTGCCAGCAGCCTAGCCCTGCAAGAGACCCAGTACTTC. Full variable domain (rest looked up from reference TRBV11-3 and TRBJ2-5): EAGVVQSPRYKIIEKKQPVAFWCNPISGHNTLYWYLQNLGQGPELLIRYENEEAVDDSQLPKDRFSAERLKGVDSTLKIQPAELGDSAVYLCASSLALQETQYFGPGTRLLVL.